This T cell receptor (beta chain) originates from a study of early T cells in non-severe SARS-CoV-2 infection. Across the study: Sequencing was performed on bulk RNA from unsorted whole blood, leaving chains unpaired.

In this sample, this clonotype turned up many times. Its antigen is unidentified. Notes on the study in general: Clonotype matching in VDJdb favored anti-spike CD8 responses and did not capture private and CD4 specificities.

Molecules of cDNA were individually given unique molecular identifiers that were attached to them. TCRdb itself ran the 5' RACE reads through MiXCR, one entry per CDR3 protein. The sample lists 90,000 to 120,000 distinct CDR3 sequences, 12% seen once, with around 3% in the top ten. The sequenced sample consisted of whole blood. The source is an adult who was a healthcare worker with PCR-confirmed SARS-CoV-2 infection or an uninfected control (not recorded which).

CDR3 sequence reads: CASTTGWGPYEQYF. CDR3 nucleotide sequence: TGTGCCAGCACTACAGGTTGGGGGCCCTACGAGCAGTACTTC. The chain combines TRBV6-5 with TRBJ2-7; TRBD1 is a possible D gene (6 bases). The CDR3 is 14 amino acids. Germline CDR1 reads MNHEY; CDR2 reads SVGAGI. V was pared by 7 bases and J by 2 bases, with 15 bases between.